These 20 T cell receptor beta chains were sequenced from one sample in a study of preoperative IRX-2 immunotherapy in early breast cancer. Repertoires were generated with immunoSEQ multiplex PCR, while TCRdb's copy carries only in-frame clones and drops some. The data hold tens of thousands of clones, with approximately 80% observed a single time. Sample treatment: preoperative locoregional IRX-2 cytokine immunotherapy. The specimen was lymph node tissue, collected after IRX-2 immunotherapy. The receptors originated from a human donor with breast cancer.

V and J are TRBV5-1 and TRBJ1-6; D is perhaps TRBD1 (5 bases). Germline CDR1 SGHRS, CDR2 YFSETQ. V was shortened by 4 bases and J by 0 bases, with 14 bases between the two germline ends. CDR3 length: 17 residues. The CDR3, as DNA: TGCGCCAGCAGCCCATCGACAGCCCTCTCCTATAATTCACCCCTCCACTTT. It yields the protein CASSPSTALSYNSPLHF.

V usage is TRBV11-3 and J usage is TRBJ1-6; TRBD1 agrees at 7 bases. Losses at the gene ends were 5 bases for V and 8 bases for J; bases not matched to a gene: 12. This CDR3 is 16 amino acids long. Germline CDR1 is SGHNT and CDR2 is YENEEA. CDR3 bases: TGTGCCAGCAGCCTTCGACAGGGAGGGGGGTATTCACCCCTCCACTTT. Encoded protein: CASSLRQGGGYSPLHF. Supplemented by reference TRBV11-3 and TRBJ1-6, the full variable domain reads EAGVVQSPRYKIIEKKQPVAFWCNPISGHNTLYWYLQNLGQGPELLIRYENEEAVDDSQLPKDRFSAERLKGVDSTLKIQPAELGDSAVYLCASSLRQGGGYSPLHFGNGTRLTVT.

This chain joins TRBV5-1 and TRBJ1-6, with 7 bases fitting TRBD1. With V trimmed by 4 bases and J by 8 bases, 9 bases remained unmatched. The CDR3 totals 15 residues. CDR1 is SGHRS and CDR2 is YFSETQ in the germline V gene. CDR3 sequence reads: CASSPAGDSDSPLHF. The CDR3 coding sequence is TGCGCCAGCAGCCCGGCGGGGGACAGTGATTCACCCCTCCACTTT.

The V and J genes are TRBV10-2 and TRBJ2-3; 12 positions agree with TRBD2. There are 18 residues in the CDR3. V dropped 3 bases and J dropped 2; count of bases not matched to a gene: 9. Germline V gene lookup returns CDR1 WSHSY and CDR2 SAAADI. CDR3: CASSDGLAGGRDTDTQYF. CDR3 nucleotides: TGCGCCAGCAGTGACGGGCTAGCGGGGGGGCGTGACACAGATACGCAGTATTTT.

The chain is built from TRBV6-8 and TRBJ2-2; TRBD2 matches at 12 bases. The germline gives CDR1 MNHGY, CDR2 SAAAGT. The length of the CDR3 is 16 residues. J lost 2 bases, V lost 10 bases, and 8 bases had no gene match. The CDR3 loop reads CAIMPTSGGNTGELFF. Written as DNA, the CDR3 is TGTGCCATCATGCCGACTAGCGGGGGAAACACCGGGGAGCTGTTTTTT.

V and J are TRBV6-8 and TRBJ1-3; 7 bases line up with TRBD1. The germline CDR1 and CDR2 sequences are MNHGY and SAAAGT. J lost 2 bases, V lost 6 bases, and 7 bases had no gene match. This CDR3 comprises 15 residues. CDR3 sequence (DNA): TGTGCCAGCAGACCTGACAGGGTAGCTGGAAACACCATATATTTT. Its translation is CASRPDRVAGNTIYF.

The chain combines TRBV7-1 with TRBJ2-7; TRBD1 matches 9 bases. TRBV7-1 is an open reading frame whose function is uncertain. V trimming: 5 bases; J trimming: 3 bases; junction bases outside the gene matches: 8. The CDR3 totals 15 residues. The CDR3 DNA is TGTGCCAGCAGCCCACCCGGGACAGGGTACTACGAGCAGTACTTC. Protein: CASSPPGTGYYEQYF.

A single count supports this clone. V gene TRBV11-3 combines with J gene TRBJ2-6; D is perhaps TRBD2 (5 bases). In germline, CDR1 is SGHNT, CDR2 YENEEA. The V gene lost 6 bases and the J gene lost 1 base, with 19 bases spanning the gap. This CDR3 contains 18 residues. The CDR3 region has the DNA TGTGCCAGCAGGTTACCCAGCGGACCCCGATCTGGGGCCAACGTCCTGACTTTC. Protein sequence: CASRLPSGPRSGANVLTF.

V and J are TRBV5-1 and TRBJ1-2; D is unclear. Trimming left V 4 bases short and J 8 bases short, with 18 bases between. The CDR3 runs 14 residues. The germline CDR1 and CDR2 sequences are SGHRS and YFSETQ. The CDR3 DNA reads TGCGCCAGCAGCCCGGAGGCAGGTCGTGAGGGCTACACCTTC. Translated: CASSPEAGREGYTF. The entire variable domain, with the rest obtained from reference TRBV5-1 and TRBJ1-2, is as follows: KAGVTQTPRYLIKTRGQQVTLSCSPISGHRSVSWYQQTPGQGLQFLFEYFSETQRNKGNFPGRFSGRQFSNSRSEMNVSTLELGDSALYLCASSPEAGREGYTFGSGTRLTVV.

The V and J genes are TRBV6-8 and TRBJ1-5; no firm D call. In germline, CDR1 is MNHGY, CDR2 SAAAGT. There are 13 residues in the CDR3. The V end was cut by 6 bases, the J end by 11 bases, with 17 bases between. CDR3 bases: TGTGCCAGCAGCTCGGACGGTCTCCGGGCCCAGCATTTT. Translation gives CASSSDGLRAQHF.

The chain uses TRBV28 and TRBJ1-4, with TRBD1 identical over 10 bases. This CDR3 is built from 15 residues. The germline CDR1 and CDR2 sequences are MDHEN and SYDVKM. After removal of 3 bases from V and 8 bases from J, the junction contained 6 bases not matched to a gene. CDR3 residues: CASSLTGQGGEKLFF. CDR3 sequence (DNA): TGTGCCAGCAGTTTGACCGGACAGGGGGGGGAAAAACTGTTTTTT.

V and J are TRBV19 and TRBJ1-5; no clear D. V was trimmed by 1 base and J by 4 bases, leaving 11 bases between them. CDR1 is LNHDA and CDR2 is SQIVND in the germline V gene (reference sequence). CDR3 length: 15 amino acids. Here the CDR3 reads CASSIGVVGNQPQHF. The CDR3 nucleotides read TGTGCCAGTAGTATAGGTGTGGTGGGGAATCAGCCCCAGCATTTT.

The chain has TRBV6-8 and TRBJ1-5; perhaps TRBD1 as D (5 bases). V lost 10 bases and J 4 bases, leaving 23 bases between the germline ends. Germline loops: CDR1 MNHGY, CDR2 SAAAGT. The length of the CDR3 is 16 residues. The CDR3 DNA follows: TGTGCCACCCATTCGGGGGGGGTCATATGGAATCAGCCCCAGCATTTT. Amino acids: CATHSGGVIWNQPQHF.

A few counts support this clone. The gene calls are TRBV6-8 and TRBJ1-2, with D perhaps TRBD1 (5 bases). The germline V gene has CDR1 MNHGY and CDR2 SAAAGT. This CDR3 has 14 residues. The V end lost 6 bases, the J end lost 11 bases, and 22 bases lay between the germline ends. For the CDR3, the DNA is TGTGCCAGCAGGCCGCCCCAGGGTACTCTAGGGTACACCTTC. This gives the protein CASRPPQGTLGYTF.

J is TRBJ1-4 and V is TRBV6-8, with D possibly matching TRBD1 (5 bases). Trimming took 6 bases from V and 5 from J, leaving 10 bases between them. This CDR3 comprises 13 residues. Germline-derived CDR1 and CDR2 are MNHGY and SAAAGT. The CDR3 coding sequence is TGTGCCAGCAGGGCAGGGCTGAATGAAAAACTGTTTTTT. Translated, it gives CASRAGLNEKLFF.

V is TRBV18 and J is TRBJ1-1, with D hard to call. Trimming removed 2 bases from V and 1 base from J, with 11 bases in between. Germline CDR1 is KGHSH and CDR2 is LQKENI. The CDR3 spans 15 residues. The CDR3: CASSPGHSANTEAFF. The CDR3 DNA is TGTGCCAGCTCACCAGGGCACAGTGCGAACACTGAAGCTTTCTTT.

The chain has TRBV5-1 and TRBJ2-6, with 10 positions matching TRBD1. This CDR3 region has 17 residues. Germline V gene sequence: CDR1 SGHRS, CDR2 YFSETQ. Unmatched junction bases numbered 6, after V lost 4 bases and J lost 2 bases. The DNA of the CDR3 is TGCGCCAGCAGCGTCCGGGACAGGGGCACTGGGGCCAACGTCCTGACTTTC. Its protein is CASSVRDRGTGANVLTF.

V and J are TRBV11-3 and TRBJ1-6; D gene ambiguous. Trimming left V 3 bases short and J 8 bases short, with 14 bases between. This CDR3 comprises 15 residues. Germline CDR1 is SGHNT and CDR2 is YENEEA. The CDR3 DNA is TGTGCCAGCAGCTTCAGACCGGGAGGTGATTCACCCCTCCACTTT. Translated: CASSFRPGGDSPLHF.

This clone has only one observation. This chain joins TRBV18 and TRBJ1-1, with D unresolved. V shed 2 bases and J shed 1 base, with 11 bases lying between them. Germline lookup yields CDR1 KGHSH and CDR2 LQKENI. The CDR3 runs to 15 residues. CDR3 residues: CASSPSAERNTEAFF. DNA for the CDR3: TGTGCCAGCTCACCAAGCGCAGAGAGGAACACTGAAGCTTTCTTT.

This sequence joins TRBV11-3 and TRBJ2-5, with TRBD1 identical over 8 bases. The CDR3 sequence is 16 residues long. Unmatched junction bases numbered 13, after V lost 5 bases and J lost 5 bases. Germline V gives CDR1 SGHNT, CDR2 YENEEA. CDR3 sequence reads: CASSARDRLNLETQYF. CDR3 nucleotide sequence: TGTGCCAGCAGCGCCCGGGACAGGCTAAACTTGGAGACCCAGTACTTC.